Below are 26 T cell receptor beta chains sequenced from a single sample in a study of cytomegalovirus exposure and HLA in healthy donors. A multiplex PCR was run with 60 Vbeta primers and 13 Jbeta primers. TCRdb's copy holds only in-frame clones and misses some; the assay was immunoSEQ multiplex PCR. The data contain fewer than 200,000 clones, about 80% of them seen just once; the ten biggest clones take up 2.2%. The sample consisted of PBMCs. These receptors were obtained from a woman aged 25 to 39 in good health and CMV-seronegative.

V is TRBV5-1 and J is TRBJ2-3; D call uncertain. Trimming took 4 bases from V and 2 from J, leaving 14 bases between them. Germline V gene sequence: CDR1 SGHRS, CDR2 YFSETQ. The CDR3 runs 15 residues. As DNA, the CDR3 is TGCGCCAGCAGCCACCTCTTTGGGCTCACAGATACGCAGTATTTT. Translated, it gives CASSHLFGLTDTQYF.

The chain employs TRBV27 and TRBJ2-5; 7 bases agree with TRBD1. The ends lost 6 bases at V and 3 bases at J; junction bases unmatched: 13. Germline V lookup: CDR1 MNHEY, CDR2 SMNVEV (reference sequence). The CDR3 contains 16 residues. In DNA form, the CDR3 reads TGTGCCAGCAGACCTCTTCCGGGACAGACTAAAGAGACCCAGTACTTC. This gives the protein CASRPLPGQTKETQYF.

Points on this clone: A junction boundary mismatches the germline segment, possibly from a read error. This chain links TRBV20-1 with TRBJ1-2, with a tentative D call TRBD1 (6 bases). The germline V gene encodes CDR1 DFQATT and CDR2 SNEGSKA (reference sequence). The CDR3 is 11 residues long. The CDR3 sequence is CTARSGGGYTF. DNA for the CDR3: TGCACTGCTAGATCGGGGGGCGGCTACACCTTC.

The chain links TRBV9 to TRBJ1-1; TRBD1 matches 8 bases. The J segment lost 4 bases and the V segment lost 3 bases, leaving 2 bases of the junction unmatched. This CDR3 comprises 13 residues. Germline assignment: CDR1 SGDLS and CDR2 YYNGEE. CDR3 residues: CASSGGQATEAFF. CDR3 in DNA: TGTGCCAGCAGCGGGGGACAGGCCACTGAAGCTTTCTTT.

V gene TRBV5-4 combines with J gene TRBJ1-2; 9 nucleotides agree with TRBD1. The CDR3 covers 15 residues. Trimming at V came to 4 bases and at J to 1 base, leaving 5 bases not matched to a gene. Germline values: CDR1 SGHNT, CDR2 YYREEE (reference sequence). The CDR3 coding sequence is TGTGCCAGCAGCCAGGACAGGGGACTTAACTATGGCTACACCTTC. Protein sequence: CASSQDRGLNYGYTF. Supplemented by reference TRBV5-4 and TRBJ1-2, the full variable domain reads ETGVTQSPTHLIKTRGQQVTLRCSSQSGHNTVSWYQQALGQGPQFIFQYYREEENGRGNFPPRFSGLQFPNYSSELNVNALELDDSALYLCASSQDRGLNYGYTFGSGTRLTVV.

This chain joins TRBV27 and TRBJ1-2; TRBD1 aligns across 7 bases. Unmatched junction bases numbered 5, after V lost 6 bases and J lost 4 bases. CDR1 MNHEY and CDR2 SMNVEV come from the germline V gene (reference sequence). This CDR3 has 13 residues. The CDR3 nucleotides read TGTGCCAGCAGCCTGGACAGGACCTATGGCTACACCTTC. It translates to CASSLDRTYGYTF.

This sequence joins TRBV7-3 and TRBJ2-7; D perhaps matches TRBD1 (6 bases). CDR1 SGHTA and CDR2 FQGTGA come from the germline V gene. CDR3 size: 15 residues. V dropped 2 bases and J dropped 0 bases, with 11 bases sitting between them. Here the CDR3 reads CASSLGGRGSYEQYF. CDR3 coding DNA: TGTGCCAGCAGCTTAGGGGGCAGGGGCTCCTACGAGCAGTACTTC.

This CDR3 is CASSGLAQETQYF. For the CDR3, the DNA is TGTGCCAGCAGCGGACTAGCGCAAGAGACCCAGTACTTC. The gene calls are TRBV5-8 and TRBJ2-5; 9 bases map to TRBD2. This CDR3 has 13 residues. CDR1 and CDR2 (germline): SGHTS, YDEGEE. V lost 4 bases and J lost 2; bases outside the gene matches: 0. The full variable domain, with the rest looked up from reference TRBV5-8 and TRBJ2-5, is EAGVTQSPTHLIKTRGQQATLRCSPISGHTSVYWYQQALGLGLQFLLWYDEGEERNRGNFPPRFSGRQFPNYSSELNVNALELEDSALYLCASSGLAQETQYFGPGTRLLVL.

The chain couples TRBV2 to TRBJ2-1; a possible D gene is TRBD2 (7 bases). Germline CDR1 and CDR2: SNHLY and FYNNEI. V lost 6 bases and J lost 4, with 16 bases in between. The CDR3 is 15 amino acids. The CDR3 sequence: CASRAEGGGYNEQFF. CDR3 nucleotide sequence: TGTGCCAGCAGGGCCGAGGGGGGGGGTTACAATGAGCAGTTCTTC.

The rearrangement links TRBV4-3 to TRBJ1-5; possible D gene TRBD1, 6 bases. Trimming removed 0 bases from V and 5 bases from J, with 11 bases in between. The CDR3 runs 15 residues. Germline CDR1 LGHNA, CDR2 YSLEER. CDR3 amino acids: CASSQERGTYQPQHF. The CDR3 nucleotides read TGCGCCAGCAGCCAAGAAAGGGGGACGTATCAGCCCCAGCATTTT.

V usage is TRBV6-5 and J usage is TRBJ2-3; D gene ambiguous. The V and J ends lost 6 bases and 0 bases respectively, with 10 bases between them. CDR3 length equals 14 residues. Per the germline V gene, CDR1 is MNHEY and CDR2 is SVGAGI. Here the CDR3 DNA reads TGTGCCAGCAGATCAGGATTTAGCACAGATACGCAGTATTTT. This translates into CASRSGFSTDTQYF.

The chain employs TRBV28 and TRBJ2-3; 7 nucleotides line up with TRBD1. Germline CDR1 reads MDHEN; CDR2 reads SYDVKM. The trim removed 2 bases at V and 2 bases at J, leaving 7 bases unmatched. The CDR3 has 16 residues. Here the CDR3 reads CASSLVGDRNTDTQYF. The CDR3 DNA reads TGTGCCAGCAGTTTAGTCGGGGACAGAAACACAGATACGCAGTATTTT.

This rearrangement joins TRBV7-2 to TRBJ2-7, with D perhaps TRBD2 (6 bases). Germline V gene lookup returns CDR1 SGHTA and CDR2 FQGNSA. The CDR3 loop spans 14 amino acids. The germline V and J ends were trimmed by 3 bases and 1 base, with 10 bases remaining between them. The CDR3 DNA follows: TGTGCCAGCAGCTTTACCGGGACTTCCTACGAGCAGTACTTC. Protein product: CASSFTGTSYEQYF.

This chain links TRBV19 with TRBJ1-2; D is ambiguous. Germline V gene lookup returns CDR1 LNHDA and CDR2 SQIVND (reference sequence). The CDR3 has 13 residues. Trimming took 7 bases from V and 6 from J, leaving 15 bases between them. This CDR3 is CASTETLRNGYTF. CDR3 nucleotides: TGTGCCAGTACCGAAACCTTGCGGAATGGCTACACCTTC. Based on the CDR3 plus reference TRBV19 and TRBJ1-2, the full variable domain is DGGITQSPKYLFRKEGQNVTLSCEQNLNHDAMYWYRQDPGQGLRLIYYSQIVNDFQKGDIAEGYSVSREKKESFPLTVTSAQKNPTAFYLCASTETLRNGYTFGSGTRLTVV.

The chain is built from TRBV7-2 and TRBJ2-7; 7 nucleotides match TRBD1. The CDR3 runs 15 residues. Unmatched junction bases numbered 9, after V lost 5 bases and J lost 2 bases. Germline CDR1 and CDR2: SGHTA and FQGNSA. CDR3: CASSHDRAKTYEQYF. The CDR3 nucleotides are TGTGCCAGCAGCCATGACAGGGCCAAAACCTACGAGCAGTACTTC.

In its sample, this clone was seen a few times. The chain carries TRBV7-2 and TRBJ2-7; 7 bases agree with TRBD2. The CDR3 has 14 residues. After removal of 2 bases from V and 3 bases from J, the junction contained 4 bases not matched to a gene. CDR1 SGHTA and CDR2 FQGNSA come from the germline V gene. CDR3 region: CASSLRREFYEQYF. The CDR3 nucleotides read TGTGCCAGCAGCTTAAGGCGGGAGTTCTACGAGCAGTACTTC. Full variable domain (missing parts from reference TRBV7-2 and TRBJ2-7): GAGVSQSPSNKVTEKGKDVELRCDPISGHTALYWYRQSLGQGLEFLIYFQGNSAPDKSGLPSDRFSAERTGGSVSTLTIQRTQQEDSAVYLCASSLRREFYEQYFGPGTRLTVT.

This sequence joins TRBV5-6 and TRBJ1-2; 8 bases match TRBD1. Losses at the gene ends were 1 base for V and 0 bases for J; bases not matched to a gene: 8. There are 17 residues in the CDR3. The germline V gene has CDR1 SGHDT and CDR2 YYEEEE. CDR3 DNA sequence: TGTGCCAGCAGCTTGAGGACAGGGAATTATGCTAACTATGGCTACACCTTC. Translation: CASSLRTGNYANYGYTF.

This clone was detected once. This chain links TRBV28 with TRBJ2-2; TRBD2 matches 16 bases. Germline V gene data show CDR1 as MDHEN and CDR2 as SYDVKM. After removal of 2 bases from V and 0 bases from J, the junction contained 0 bases not matched to a gene. The CDR3 loop spans 18 amino acids. The CDR3 sequence is CASSLGTSGRANTGELFF. As DNA, the CDR3 is TGTGCCAGCAGTTTAGGGACTAGCGGGAGGGCGAACACCGGGGAGCTGTTTTTT.

The chain couples TRBV28 to TRBJ1-1; the D gene is possibly TRBD1 (5 bases). CDR1 MDHEN and CDR2 SYDVKM come from the germline V gene. The CDR3 totals 16 residues. Trimming left V 7 bases short and J 0 bases short, with 18 bases between. The CDR3 sequence: CASIGPWGHMNTEAFF. CDR3 nucleotides: TGTGCCAGCATCGGCCCTTGGGGCCACATGAACACTGAAGCTTTCTTT.

CDR3 in DNA: TGTGCCAGCAGGAAAACGGGTGGACAAGAGACCCAGTACTTC. It specifies CASRKTGGQETQYF. The chain joins TRBV7-2 to TRBJ2-5; the D is unclear. Trimming shortened V by 6 bases and J by 2 bases, and 13 bases separated the two germline ends. In germline, CDR1 is SGHTA, CDR2 FQGNSA. The CDR3 contains 14 residues.

V and J are TRBV14 and TRBJ1-1; a weak D match, TRBD1 (6 bases). The CDR3 runs 17 residues. CDR1 and CDR2 from the germline V gene are SGHDN and FVKESK. Trimming removed 1 base at V and 1 base at J, with 16 bases between. The CDR3 DNA follows: TGTGCCAGCAGCCAAGTTGGTGGGGGCGCCGGGAACACTGAAGCTTTCTTT. The encoded protein is CASSQVGGGAGNTEAFF.

This clone has just one count. The chain has TRBV5-1 and TRBJ2-1; 10 nucleotides agree with TRBD2. V lost 0 bases and J lost 8; bases outside the gene matches: 8. The CDR3 is 16 amino acids. Germline assignment: CDR1 SGHRS and CDR2 YFSETQ. The CDR3 reads CASSLGASGSLHEQFF. In nucleotides, the CDR3 is TGCGCCAGCAGCTTGGGTGCTAGCGGGAGTCTGCATGAGCAGTTCTTC. Filled out from reference TRBV5-1 and TRBJ2-1, the complete variable domain reads KAGVTQTPRYLIKTRGQQVTLSCSPISGHRSVSWYQQTPGQGLQFLFEYFSETQRNKGNFPGRFSGRQFSNSRSEMNVSTLELGDSALYLCASSLGASGSLHEQFFGPGTRLTVL.

The chain joins TRBV10-3 to TRBJ1-1; D might be TRBD1 (6 bases). The germline V and J ends were trimmed by 4 bases and 0 bases, with 6 bases remaining between them. The CDR3 extends over 13 amino acids. Germline V lookup: CDR1 ENHRY, CDR2 SYGVKD. The CDR3 loop reads CAISGQVNTEAFF. The CDR3 coding sequence is TGTGCCATCAGTGGACAGGTGAACACTGAAGCTTTCTTT.

This clone was counted between two and nine times. The chain couples TRBV6-5 to TRBJ2-7; D call uncertain. This CDR3 has 14 residues. Per germline, CDR1 MNHEY and CDR2 SVGAGI. Trimming shortened V by 6 bases and J by 2 bases, and 14 bases separated the two germline ends. The CDR3: CASSPIDKTYEQYF. For the CDR3, the DNA is TGTGCCAGCAGCCCGATCGACAAAACCTACGAGCAGTACTTC.

Comment on this clone: Different DNA sequences within this sample yield the same CDR3. This sequence joins TRBV9 and TRBJ2-7, with 9 bases that match TRBD1. Germline V CDR1 and CDR2: SGDLS, YYNGEE. CDR3 length: 14 amino acids. After removal of 2 bases from V and 4 bases from J, the junction contained 4 bases not matched to a gene. CDR3 DNA: TGTGCCAGCAGCGTGGGACAGGGTGGGTACGAGCAGTACTTC. As protein: CASSVGQGGYEQYF.

The chain couples TRBV6-6 to TRBJ2-3; possible D gene TRBD1, 6 bases. This CDR3 has 15 amino acids. Trimming took off 0 bases at V and 4 bases at J, with 11 bases between the two ends. Germline V gene lookup returns CDR1 MNHNY and CDR2 SVGAGI (reference sequence). CDR3 DNA sequence: TGTGCCAGCAGTTACTCAAACAGGGTTTCAGATACGCAGTATTTT. This encodes CASSYSNRVSDTQYF.